This entry concerns a single TCR beta chain. This CDR3 comprises 15 residues. Germline V gene sequence: CDR1 LNHNV, CDR2 YYDKDF (reference sequence). V was shortened by 0 bases and J by 1 base, with 9 bases between the two germline ends. This sample is part of a study of blood T cell repertoires in COVID-19. For the study at large: Italy, Spain and the United States were the sources of the convalescent and acute COVID-19 samples.

In the authors' methods: Amplifying reference gene primers gave estimates of nucleated cell counts. Profiled with immunoSEQ multiplex PCR; TCRdb holds only in-frame clones, not every one. V and J calls and clone size are as listed in that table; D and trimming were resolved from the DNA. Among some 110,000 clones, about 76% were seen once, and the ten largest hold roughly 19%. The receptor comes from a woman in her seventies with acute or convalescent COVID-19. The chain recombines TRBV15 with TRBJ1-1, with D maybe TRBD1 (5 bases). The sample consisted of peripheral blood. This CDR3 reads CATSRDLTENTEAFF. Here the CDR3 DNA reads TGTGCCACCAGCAGAGATCTGACAGAGAACACTGAAGCTTTCTTT. Full variable domain (outside the CDR3, taken from reference TRBV15 and TRBJ1-1): DAMVIQNPRYQVTQFGKPVTLSCSQTLNHNVMYWYQQKSSQAPKLLFHYYDKDFNNEADTPDNFQSRRPNTSFCFLDIRSPGLGDTAMYLCATSRDLTENTEAFFGQGTRLTVV.